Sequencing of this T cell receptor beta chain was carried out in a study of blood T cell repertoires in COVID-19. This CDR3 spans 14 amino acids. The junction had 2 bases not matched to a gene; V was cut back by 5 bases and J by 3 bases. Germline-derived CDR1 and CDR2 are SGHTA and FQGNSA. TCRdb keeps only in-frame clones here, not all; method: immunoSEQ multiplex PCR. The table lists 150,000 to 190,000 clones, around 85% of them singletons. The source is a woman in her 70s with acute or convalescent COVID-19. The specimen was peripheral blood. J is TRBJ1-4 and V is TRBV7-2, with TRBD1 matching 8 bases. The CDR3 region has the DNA TGTGCCAGCAGCGGACAGGGCCCTAATGAAAAACTGTTTTTT. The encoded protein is CASSGQGPNEKLFF.